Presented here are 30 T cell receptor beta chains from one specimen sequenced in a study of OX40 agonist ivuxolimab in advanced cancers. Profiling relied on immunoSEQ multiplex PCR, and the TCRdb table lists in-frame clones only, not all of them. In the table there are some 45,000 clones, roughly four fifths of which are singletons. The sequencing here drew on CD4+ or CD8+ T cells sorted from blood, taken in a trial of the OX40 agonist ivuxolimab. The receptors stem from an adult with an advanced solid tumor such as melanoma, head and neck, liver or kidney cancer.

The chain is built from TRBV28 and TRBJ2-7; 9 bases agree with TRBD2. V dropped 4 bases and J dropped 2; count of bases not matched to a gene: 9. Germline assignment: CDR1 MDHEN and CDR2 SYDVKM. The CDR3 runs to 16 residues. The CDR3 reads CASSSPRAGGPYEQYF. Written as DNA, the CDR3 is TGTGCCAGCAGTTCCCCGCGGGCGGGAGGGCCCTACGAGCAGTACTTC.

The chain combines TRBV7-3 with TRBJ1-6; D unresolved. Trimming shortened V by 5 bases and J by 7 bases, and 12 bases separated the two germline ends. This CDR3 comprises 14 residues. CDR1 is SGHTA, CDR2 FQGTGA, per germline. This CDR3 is CASSPGGRNSPLHF. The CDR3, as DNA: TGTGCCAGCAGCCCCGGAGGGCGGAATTCACCCCTCCACTTT.

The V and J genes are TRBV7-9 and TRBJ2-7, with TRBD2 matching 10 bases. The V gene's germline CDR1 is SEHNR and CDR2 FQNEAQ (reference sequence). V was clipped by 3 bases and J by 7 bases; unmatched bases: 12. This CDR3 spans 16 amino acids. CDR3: CASSLVTSGTSGEQYF. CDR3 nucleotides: TGTGCCAGCAGCTTGGTTACTAGCGGGACCTCTGGGGAGCAGTACTTC. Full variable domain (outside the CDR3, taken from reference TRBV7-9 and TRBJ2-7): DTGVSQNPRHKITKRGQNVTFRCDPISEHNRLYWYRQTLGQGPEFLTYFQNEAQLEKSRLLSDRFSAERPKGSFSTLEIQRTEQGDSAMYLCASSLVTSGTSGEQYFGPGTRLTVT.

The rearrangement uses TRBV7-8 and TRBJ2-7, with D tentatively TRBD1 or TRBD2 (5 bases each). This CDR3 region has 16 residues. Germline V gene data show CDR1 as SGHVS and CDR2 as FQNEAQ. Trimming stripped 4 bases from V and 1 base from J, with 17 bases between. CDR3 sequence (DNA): TGTGCCAGCAGCTGGAAGGTCGGGACGGTGTCCTACGAGCAGTACTTC. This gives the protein CASSWKVGTVSYEQYF. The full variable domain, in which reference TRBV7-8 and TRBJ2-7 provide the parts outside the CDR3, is GAGVSQSPRYKVAKRGQDVALRCDPISGHVSLFWYQQALGQGPEFLTYFQNEAQLDKSGLPSDRFFAERPEGSVSTLKIQRTQQEDSAVYLCASSWKVGTVSYEQYFGPGTRLTVT.

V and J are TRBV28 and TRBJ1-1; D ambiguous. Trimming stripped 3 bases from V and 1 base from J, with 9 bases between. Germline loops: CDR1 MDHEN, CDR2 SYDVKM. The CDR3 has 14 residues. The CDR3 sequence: CASSLLAGNTEAFF. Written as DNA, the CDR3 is TGTGCCAGCAGTTTGTTAGCAGGGAACACTGAAGCTTTCTTT.

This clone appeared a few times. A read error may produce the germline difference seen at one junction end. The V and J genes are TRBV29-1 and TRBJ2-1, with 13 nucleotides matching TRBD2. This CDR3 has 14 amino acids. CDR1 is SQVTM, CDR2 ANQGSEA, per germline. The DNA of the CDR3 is TGCAGCGTTGCTGGACTAGCGGGAGTAGGAAAGGTGATCTTC. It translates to CSVAGLAGVGKVIF.

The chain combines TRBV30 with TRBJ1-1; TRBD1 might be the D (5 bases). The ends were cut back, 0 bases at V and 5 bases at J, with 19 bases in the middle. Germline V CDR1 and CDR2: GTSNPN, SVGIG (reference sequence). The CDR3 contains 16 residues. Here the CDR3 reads CAWSVRNWGSGTEAFF. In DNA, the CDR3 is TGTGCCTGGAGTGTACGAAATTGGGGCTCAGGGACTGAAGCTTTCTTT.

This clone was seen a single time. The CDR3: CASSPMLRGEQYF. The CDR3 DNA sequence: TGTGCCAGCAGCCCCATGCTTAGGGGCGAGCAGTACTTC. The chain is built from TRBV5-6 and TRBJ2-7, with a possible D match to TRBD1 (5 bases). Germline assignment: CDR1 SGHDT and CDR2 YYEEEE. The CDR3 spans 13 residues. The germline V and J ends were trimmed by 4 bases and 6 bases, with 14 bases remaining between them. The whole variable domain, remainder taken from reference TRBV5-6 and TRBJ2-7, is DAGVTQSPTHLIKTRGQQVTLRCSPKSGHDTVSWYQQALGQGPQFIFQYYEEEERQRGNFPDRFSGHQFPNYSSELNVNALLLGDSALYLCASSPMLRGEQYFGPGTRLTVT.

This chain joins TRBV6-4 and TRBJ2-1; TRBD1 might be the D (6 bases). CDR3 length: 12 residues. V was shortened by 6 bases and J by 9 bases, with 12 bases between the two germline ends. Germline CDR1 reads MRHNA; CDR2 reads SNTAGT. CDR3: CASSTGLGEQFF. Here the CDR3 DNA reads TGTGCCAGCAGCACAGGGCTTGGTGAGCAGTTCTTC.

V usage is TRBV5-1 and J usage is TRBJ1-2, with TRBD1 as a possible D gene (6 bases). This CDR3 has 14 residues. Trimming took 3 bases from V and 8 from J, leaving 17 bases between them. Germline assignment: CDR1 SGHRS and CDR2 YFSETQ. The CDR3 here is CASSSYVGGEGYTF. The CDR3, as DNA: TGCGCCAGCAGCTCCTACGTAGGGGGAGAGGGCTACACCTTC.

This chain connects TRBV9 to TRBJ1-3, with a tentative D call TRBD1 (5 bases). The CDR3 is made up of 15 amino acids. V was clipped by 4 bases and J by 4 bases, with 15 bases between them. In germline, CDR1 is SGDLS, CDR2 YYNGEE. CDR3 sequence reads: CASSPLGRAGNTIYF. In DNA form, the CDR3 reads TGTGCCAGCAGCCCTTTGGGCAGGGCCGGAAACACCATATATTTT.

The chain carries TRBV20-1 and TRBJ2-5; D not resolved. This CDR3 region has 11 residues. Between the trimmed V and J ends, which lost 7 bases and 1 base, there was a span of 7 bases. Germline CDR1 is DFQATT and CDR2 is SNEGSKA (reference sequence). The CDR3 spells CSGSLQETQYF. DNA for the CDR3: TGCAGTGGTAGCCTCCAAGAGACCCAGTACTTC.

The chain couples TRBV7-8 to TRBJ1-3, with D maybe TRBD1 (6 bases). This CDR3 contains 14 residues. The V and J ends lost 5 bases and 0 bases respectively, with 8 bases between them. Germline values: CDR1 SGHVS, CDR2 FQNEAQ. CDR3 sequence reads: CASSLDSSGNTIYF. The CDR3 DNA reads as TGTGCCAGCAGCCTGGACAGCTCTGGAAACACCATATATTTT.

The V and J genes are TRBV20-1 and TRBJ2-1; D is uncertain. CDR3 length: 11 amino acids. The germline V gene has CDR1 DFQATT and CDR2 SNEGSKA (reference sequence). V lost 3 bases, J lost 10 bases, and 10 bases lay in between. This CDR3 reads CSARGLPEQFF. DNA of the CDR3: TGCAGTGCTAGGGGTTTGCCAGAGCAGTTCTTC.

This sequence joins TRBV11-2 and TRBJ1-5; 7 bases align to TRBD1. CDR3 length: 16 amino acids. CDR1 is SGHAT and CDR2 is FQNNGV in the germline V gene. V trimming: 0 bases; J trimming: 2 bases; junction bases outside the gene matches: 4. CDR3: CASSLEGTDRNQPQHF. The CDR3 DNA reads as TGTGCCAGCAGCTTAGAAGGGACAGACCGCAATCAGCCCCAGCATTTT.

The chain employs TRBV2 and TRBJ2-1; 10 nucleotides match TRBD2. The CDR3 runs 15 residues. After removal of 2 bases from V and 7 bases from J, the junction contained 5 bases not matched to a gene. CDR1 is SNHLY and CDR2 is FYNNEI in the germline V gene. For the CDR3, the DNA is TGTGCCAGCAGTGAAAAGGGACTAGCGTCAAATGAGCAGTTCTTC. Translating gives CASSEKGLASNEQFF.

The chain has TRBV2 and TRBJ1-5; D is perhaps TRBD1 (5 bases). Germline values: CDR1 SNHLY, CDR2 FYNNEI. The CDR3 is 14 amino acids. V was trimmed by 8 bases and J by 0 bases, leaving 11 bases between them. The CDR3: CASGDAYSNQPQHF. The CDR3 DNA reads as TGTGCCAGCGGGGACGCCTATAGCAATCAGCCCCAGCATTTT.

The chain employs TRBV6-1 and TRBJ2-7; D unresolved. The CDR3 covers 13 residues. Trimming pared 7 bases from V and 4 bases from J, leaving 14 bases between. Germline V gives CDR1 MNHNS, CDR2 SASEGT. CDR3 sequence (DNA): TGTGCCAGCAATAGGGCGAATGAATACGAGCAGTACTTC. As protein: CASNRANEYEQYF.

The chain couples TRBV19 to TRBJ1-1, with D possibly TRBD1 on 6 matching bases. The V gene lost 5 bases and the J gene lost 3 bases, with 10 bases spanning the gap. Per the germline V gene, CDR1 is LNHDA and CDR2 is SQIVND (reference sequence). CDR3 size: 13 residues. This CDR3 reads CASSQGPDTEAFF. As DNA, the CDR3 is TGTGCCAGTAGTCAGGGGCCGGACACTGAAGCTTTCTTT.

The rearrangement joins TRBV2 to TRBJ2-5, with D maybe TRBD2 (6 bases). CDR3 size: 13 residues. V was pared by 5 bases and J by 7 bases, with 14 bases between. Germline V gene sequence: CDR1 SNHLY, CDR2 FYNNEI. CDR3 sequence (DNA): TGTGCCAGCAGTTGGGACGTGGAGGGGACCCAGTACTTC. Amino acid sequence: CASSWDVEGTQYF.

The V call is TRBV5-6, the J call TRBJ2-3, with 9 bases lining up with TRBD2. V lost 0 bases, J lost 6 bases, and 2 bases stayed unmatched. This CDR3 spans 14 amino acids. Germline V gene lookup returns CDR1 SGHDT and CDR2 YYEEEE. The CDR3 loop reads CASSLGLAADTQYF. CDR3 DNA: TGTGCCAGCAGCTTGGGACTAGCGGCGGATACGCAGTATTTT.

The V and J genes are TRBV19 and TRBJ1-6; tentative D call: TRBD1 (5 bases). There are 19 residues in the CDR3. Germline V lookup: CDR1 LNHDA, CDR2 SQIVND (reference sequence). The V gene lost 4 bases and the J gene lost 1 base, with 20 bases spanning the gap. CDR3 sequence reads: CASSTKNQGSGSYNSPLHF. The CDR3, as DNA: TGTGCCAGTAGTACCAAAAACCAGGGTTCAGGATCCTATAATTCACCCCTCCACTTT.

In DNA form, the CDR3 reads TGTGCCAGCACCTCAACCTATGAAACAGGGGGTTTGGCTGGCTACACCTTC. This gives the protein CASTSTYETGGLAGYTF. V and J are TRBV11-1 and TRBJ1-2, with 8 nucleotides matching TRBD1. V gave up 7 bases and J gave up 7 bases; unmatched junction bases: 20. There are 17 residues in the CDR3. The germline V gene encodes CDR1 SGHAT and CDR2 FQDESV (reference sequence).

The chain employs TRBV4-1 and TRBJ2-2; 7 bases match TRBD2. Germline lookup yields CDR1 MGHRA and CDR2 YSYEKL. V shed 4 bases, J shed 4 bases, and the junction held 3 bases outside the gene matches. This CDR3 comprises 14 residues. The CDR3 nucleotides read TGCGCCAGCAGCCTGGGCGGGGGCACCGGGGAGCTGTTTTTT. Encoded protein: CASSLGGGTGELFF.

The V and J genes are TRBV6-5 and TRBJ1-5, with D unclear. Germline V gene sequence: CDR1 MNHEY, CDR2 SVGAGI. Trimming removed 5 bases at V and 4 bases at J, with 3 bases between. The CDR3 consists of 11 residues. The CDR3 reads CASSENQPQHF. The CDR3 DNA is TGTGCCAGCAGTGAAAATCAGCCCCAGCATTTT.

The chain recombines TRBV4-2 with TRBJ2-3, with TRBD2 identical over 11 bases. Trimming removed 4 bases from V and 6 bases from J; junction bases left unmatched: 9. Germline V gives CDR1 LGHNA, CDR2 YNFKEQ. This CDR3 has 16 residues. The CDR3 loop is CASSRPLAGGADTQYF. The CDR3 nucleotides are TGTGCCAGCAGCCGCCCTCTAGCGGGAGGAGCGGATACGCAGTATTTT.

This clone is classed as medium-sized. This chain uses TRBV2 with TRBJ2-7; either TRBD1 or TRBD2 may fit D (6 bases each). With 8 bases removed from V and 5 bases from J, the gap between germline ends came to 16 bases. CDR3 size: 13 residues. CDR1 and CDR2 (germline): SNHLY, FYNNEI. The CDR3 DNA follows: TGTGCCAGCTCTTCCAGGGGAGGTAACGAGCAGTACTTC. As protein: CASSSRGGNEQYF.

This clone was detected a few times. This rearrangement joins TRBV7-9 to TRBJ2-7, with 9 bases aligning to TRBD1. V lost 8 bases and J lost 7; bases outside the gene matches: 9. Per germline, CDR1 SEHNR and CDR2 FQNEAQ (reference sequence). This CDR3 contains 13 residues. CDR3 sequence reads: CASQRDRVGEQYF. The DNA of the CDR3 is TGTGCCAGCCAGAGGGACAGGGTGGGGGAGCAGTACTTC.

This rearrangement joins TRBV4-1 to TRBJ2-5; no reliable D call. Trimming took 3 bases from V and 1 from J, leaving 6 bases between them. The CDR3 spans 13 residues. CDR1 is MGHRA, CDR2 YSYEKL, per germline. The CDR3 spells CASSHITQETQYF. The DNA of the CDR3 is TGCGCCAGCAGCCACATTACCCAAGAGACCCAGTACTTC.

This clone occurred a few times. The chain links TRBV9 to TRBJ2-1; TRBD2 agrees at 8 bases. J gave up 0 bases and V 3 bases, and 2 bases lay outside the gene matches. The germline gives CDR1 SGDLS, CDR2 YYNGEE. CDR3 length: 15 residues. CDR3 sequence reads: CASSGGTSSYNEQFF. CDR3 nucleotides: TGTGCCAGCAGCGGAGGGACTAGCTCCTACAATGAGCAGTTCTTC.